These T cell receptor beta chains were read from a single sample in a study of metastatic and nonmetastatic thyroid tumors. TCRdb re-called clones from the PCR reads using MiXCR. The table records over 15,000 clones, about 13% of them present only once. The source material was blood. These receptors came from a female donor with papillary thyroid cancer or a benign thyroid nodule (not recorded which). Some clones in this sample may be carry-over from other donors' samples. Each CDR3 is given with its conserved first and last residue. A D gene is named only where the DNA matches it firmly. Where a row states a size, it is once, few, many or the class of an expanded clone; other rows omit it.

D gene | J gene | clone size | V gene | CDR3 protein | CDR3 DNA
NA | TRBJ2-1 | NA | TRBV5-1 | CASSLAPGLRGEQFF | TGCGCCAGCAGCTTGGCTCCGGGGTTAAGGGGTGAGCAGTTCTTC
NA | TRBJ2-2 | NA | TRBV5-1 | CASSLVWMTGELFF | TGCGCCAGCAGCTTGGTGTGGATGACCGGGGAGCTGTTTTTT
NA | TRBJ1-2 | few | TRBV27 | CASSMEGYCYTF | TGTGCCAGCAGCATGGAGGGGTATTGCTACACCTTC
NA | TRBJ1-2 | many | TRBV12-3/TRBV12-4 | CASSLGLLPNYGYTF | TGTGCCAGCAGTCTCGGCCTCCTTCCTAACTATGGCTACACCTTC
NA | TRBJ1-6 | NA | TRBV7-2 | CASSFAGTTNNSPLHF | TGTGCCAGCAGCTTTGCCGGGACAACAAATAATTCACCCCTCCACTTT
NA | TRBJ1-2 | few | TRBV28 | CASTPIGGRRGYTF | TGTGCCAGCACCCCTATCGGGGGTCGGCGGGGCTACACCTTC
TRBD1 | TRBJ2-2 | many | TRBV11-3 | CASSFGRGQDTGELFF | TGTGCCAGCAGCTTCGGCAGGGGGCAGGACACCGGGGAGCTGTTTTTT
NA | TRBJ2-5 | many | TRBV10-3 | CAISEGLMGRPQYF | TGTGCCATCAGTGAGGGATTGATGGGGCGGCCCCAGTACTTC
NA | TRBJ1-6 | many | TRBV7-2 | CASSSVTGVGSPLHF | TGTGCCAGCAGCTCCGTTACGGGAGTGGGTTCACCCCTCCACTTT
NA | TRBJ2-3 | many | TRBV5-8 | CASSLGLHDSSTDTQYF | TGTGCCAGCAGCTTGGGCTTACATGATTCTAGCACAGATACGCAGTATTTT
TRBD1 | TRBJ1-2 | few | TRBV15 | CATSPRGLNGYTF | TGTGCCACCAGCCCCAGGGGGCTGAATGGCTACACCTTC
NA | TRBJ2-3 | many | TRBV2 | CASRAIGTDTQYF | TGTGCCAGCAGGGCGATCGGAACAGATACGCAGTATTTT
NA | TRBJ2-6 | many | TRBV5-1 | CASSLGQISGANVLTF | TGCGCCAGCAGCTTGGGACAAATCTCTGGGGCCAACGTCCTGACTTTC
TRBD2 | TRBJ2-1 | many | TRBV13 | CASRLSGRRNEQFF | TGTGCCAGCAGACTTAGCGGGAGGAGGAATGAGCAGTTCTTC
NA | TRBJ1-2 | NA | TRBV5-8 | CASSLGGRGANGNTF | TGTGCCAGCAGCTTGGGAGGGCGGGGTGCGAATGGCAACACCTTC
NA | TRBJ2-7 | few | TRBV27 | CASSPLGDPSYEQYF | TGTGCCAGCAGTCCCCTGGGGGACCCTTCCTACGAGCAGTACTTC
TRBD2 | TRBJ2-5 | many | TRBV4-3 | CASSRRLAGEETQYF | TGCGCCAGCAGCCGCAGACTAGCGGGAGAAGAGACCCAGTACTTC
NA | TRBJ2-7 | NA | TRBV6-2/TRBV6-3 | CASRVETSSYEQYF | TGTGCCAGCAGGGTAGAGACAAGCTCCTACGAGCAGTACTTC
NA | TRBJ2-5 | many | TRBV4-2 | CASSQVASETQYF | TGTGCCAGCAGCCAAGTGGCCTCAGAGACCCAGTACTTC
NA | TRBJ1-3 | many | TRBV5-8 | CASSLGGDLSGNTIYF | TGTGCCAGCAGCCTCGGAGGGGACCTCTCTGGAAACACCATATATTTT
NA | TRBJ1-1 | many | TRBV5-1 | CASSSGRNEAFF | TGCGCCAGCAGCTCGGGACGGAATGAAGCTTTCTTT
TRBD1 | TRBJ1-2 | many | TRBV20-1 | CSARDRVYGYTF | TGCAGTGCTAGGGACAGGGTCTATGGCTACACCTTC
TRBD2 | TRBJ2-1 | many | TRBV11-1 | CATRVGQMTSGSMGQFF | TGTGCCACCAGAGTAGGGCAGATGACTAGCGGGAGCATGGGGCAGTTCTTC
TRBD1 | TRBJ2-5 | many | TRBV20-1 | CSAKTGGAETQYF | TGCAGTGCAAAGACAGGGGGCGCAGAGACCCAGTACTTC
TRBD2 | TRBJ2-1 | many | TRBV19 | CASSRTSGSFNEQFF | TGTGCCAGTAGTAGGACTAGCGGGAGTTTCAATGAGCAGTTCTTC
TRBD1 | TRBJ1-2 | many | TRBV6-4 | CASSSGGLEGYTF | TGTGCCAGCAGTTCAGGGGGCTTGGAAGGCTACACCTTC
NA | TRBJ1-5 | many | TRBV2 | CASSESQPQHF | TGTGCCAGCAGTGAAAGTCAGCCCCAGCATTTT
NA | TRBJ1-1 | few | TRBV6-1 | CASSFRESNTEAFF | TGTGCCAGCAGTTTCAGGGAATCGAACACTGAAGCTTTCTTT
NA | TRBJ2-1 | NA | TRBV6-1 | CASSVEASSSYNEQFF | TGTGCCAGCAGTGTTGAGGCTTCGAGCTCCTACAATGAGCAGTTCTTC
NA | TRBJ2-3 | medium-sized | TRBV27 | CASSLSRWSTDTQYF | TGTGCCAGCAGTTTATCCAGGTGGAGCACAGATACGCAGTATTTT
TRBD1 | TRBJ1-6 | medium-sized | TRBV28 | CASSFQGGAMWNSPLHF | TGTGCCAGCAGTTTCCAGGGGGGTGCCATGTGGAATTCACCCCTCCACTTT
TRBD2 | TRBJ2-3 | few | TRBV6-2/TRBV6-3 | CASSYSGVGLDAQYF | TGTGCCAGCAGTTACTCTGGCGTGGGACTAGATGCGCAGTATTTT
NA | TRBJ2-3 | many | TRBV19 | CASSNQGSTDTQYF | TGTGCCAGTAGTAATCAGGGGAGCACAGATACGCAGTATTTT
NA | TRBJ1-1 | few | TRBV2 | CASSGRDTLNTEAFF | TGTGCCAGCAGCGGCCGGGACACCTTGAACACTGAAGCTTTCTTT
TRBD1 | TRBJ1-1 | many | TRBV18 | CASFLGQVGTEAFF | TGTGCCAGCTTTCTGGGACAGGTGGGGACTGAAGCTTTCTTT
NA | TRBJ2-7 | NA | TRBV28 | CASSLWWGGGSTYEQYF | TGTGCCAGCAGTTTGTGGTGGGGAGGGGGCTCAACCTATGAGCAGTACTTC